This TCR beta chain comes out of a study of response to subunit inactivated influenza vaccine. Study outcomes and limitations: Each seasonal influenza vaccination, the authors suggested, recruits few new T cells.

V was shortened by 2 bases and J by 6 bases, with 7 bases between the two germline ends. This CDR3 is built from 11 residues. Germline V gives CDR1 DFQATT, CDR2 SNEGSKA (reference sequence). In its sample, this clonotype was seen many times. Its antigen remains unknown. TCRdb reprocessed the RT-PCR reads with MiXCR, giving one entry per CDR3 protein. Of some 480,000 distinct CDR3 sequences in the sample, approximately 11% were seen once. The clonotype originates from a man aged 45 to 65 who received an inactivated influenza vaccine. The sequencing used PBMCs from blood, collected about 6 weeks after vaccination. The chain employs TRBV20-1 and TRBJ1-1; D gene unclear. This chain's CDR3 is CSARSRSEAFF. The CDR3 coding sequence is TGCAGTGCTAGAAGCCGTTCTGAAGCTTTCTTT.